This T cell receptor beta chain comes out of a study of OX40 agonist ivuxolimab in advanced cancers. Study-level background: Each dose-escalation patient presented with hepatocellular carcinoma, melanoma, renal cell or head and neck cancer. Study-level results: On average, a greater number of expanded clones characterised CD8+ T cells relative to CD4+. No antigen was identified for the clonally expanded peripheral T cells. Clonal expansion among partial responders at 0.1-3.0 mg/kg ranked near the lowest.

In the case of this clone: As yet, its antigen is unknown.

Some clones are missing from TCRdb's copy, which holds only in-frame ones; the method was immunoSEQ multiplex PCR. Here the sample spans 45,000 to 70,000 clones, 83% being singletons. This CDR3 region has 15 residues. V gave up 0 bases and J gave up 2 bases, with 11 bases separating them. The germline gives CDR1 MNHNY, CDR2 SVGAGI (reference sequence). Sequenced material: CD4+ or CD8+ T cells sorted from blood, taken in a trial of the OX40 agonist ivuxolimab. The chain links TRBV6-6 to TRBJ2-7, with unresolved D. The sequence came from an adult with an advanced solid tumor such as melanoma, head and neck, liver or kidney cancer. CDR3 region: CASSYSTQSAYEQYF. Written as DNA, the CDR3 is TGTGCCAGCAGTTACTCGACACAGTCCGCCTACGAGCAGTACTTC.